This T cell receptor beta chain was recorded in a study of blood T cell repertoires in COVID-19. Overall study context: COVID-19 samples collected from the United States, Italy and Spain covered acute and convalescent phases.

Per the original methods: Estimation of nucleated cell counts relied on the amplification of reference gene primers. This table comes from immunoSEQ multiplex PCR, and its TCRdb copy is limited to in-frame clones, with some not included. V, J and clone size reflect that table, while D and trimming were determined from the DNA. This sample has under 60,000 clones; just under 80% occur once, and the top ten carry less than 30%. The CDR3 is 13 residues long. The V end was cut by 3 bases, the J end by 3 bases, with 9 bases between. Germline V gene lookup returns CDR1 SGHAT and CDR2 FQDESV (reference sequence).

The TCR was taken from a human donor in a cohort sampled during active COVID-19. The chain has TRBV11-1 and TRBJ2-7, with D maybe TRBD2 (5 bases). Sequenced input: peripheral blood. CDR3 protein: CASSLSGNYEQYF. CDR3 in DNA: TGTGCCAGCAGCTTGTCGGGGAACTACGAGCAGTACTTC.